The entry below gives a single T cell receptor (beta chain) sequence along with its context. Its target is unknown. Enrollment shut out patients with autoimmune disease history or systemic immunosuppression. This sample was included in a study of OX40 agonist ivuxolimab in advanced cancers. Study as a whole: Patients achieving partial responses numbered three: one hepatocellular carcinoma case and two cutaneous melanoma cases. Points from the study as a whole: What antigens the expanded peripheral T cells recognized was never established. Relative to CD4+ cells, CD8+ T cells on average had more expanded clones.

The assay was immunoSEQ multiplex PCR, and TCRdb's table has in-frame clones only and misses some. The table records 100,000 or so clones, approximately 91% of them present only once. The sequence was collected from an adult with an advanced solid tumor such as melanoma, head and neck, liver or kidney cancer. The sample in question was CD4+ or CD8+ T cells sorted from blood, obtained in a trial of the OX40 agonist ivuxolimab.

In DNA, the CDR3 is TGTGCCAGCAGCCCTCGAGGACTAGGCAATGAGCAGTTCTTC. It translates to CASSPRGLGNEQFF. V is TRBV7-3 and J is TRBJ2-1, with 7 bases aligning to TRBD2. V dropped 5 bases and J dropped 6; count of bases not matched to a gene: 7. This CDR3 region has 14 residues. Germline CDR1 SGHTA, CDR2 FQGTGA.